Following are 21 T cell receptor beta chains from one sample sequenced in a study of control samples from healthy donors and cancer patients. The protocol was immunoSEQ multiplex PCR, while the TCRdb copy is restricted to in-frame clones and leaves out a portion. The data show about 75,000 clones, 94% seen once. Sequencing was performed on blood. These receptors all come from a woman aged 40 to 50 in good health.

This chain links TRBV10-2 with TRBJ1-5; 11 nucleotides line up with TRBD1. The CDR3 runs to 14 residues. V gave up 7 bases and J gave up 6 bases; unmatched junction bases: 5. Per germline, CDR1 WSHSY and CDR2 SAAADI. The CDR3 DNA reads TGCGCCAGCACTGGACAGGGGGCAGGTCAGCCCCAGCATTTT. Translated: CASTGQGAGQPQHF.

This sequence joins TRBV7-9 and TRBJ2-7; D may be TRBD1 (5 bases). CDR3 length: 14 amino acids. Germline V gene lookup returns CDR1 SEHNR and CDR2 FQNEAQ (reference sequence). Between the trimmed V and J ends, which lost 4 bases and 5 bases, there was a span of 15 bases. CDR3 region: CASSSFQGTHEQYF. The CDR3 coding sequence is TGTGCCAGCAGCTCTTTCCAGGGAACCCACGAGCAGTACTTC.

V gene TRBV24-1 combines with J gene TRBJ1-2; D ambiguous. V dropped 3 bases and J dropped 6 bases, with 16 bases sitting between them. Germline CDR1 and CDR2: KGHDR and SFDVKD. The CDR3 has 15 amino acids. In nucleotides, the CDR3 is TGTGCCACCAGTGATCTCAACCCGAGGGATCATGGCTACACCTTC. Translated: CATSDLNPRDHGYTF.

This rearrangement joins TRBV6-5 to TRBJ2-5; TRBD2 might be the D (6 bases). This CDR3 has 14 residues. Per the germline V gene, CDR1 is MNHEY and CDR2 is SVGAGI. The germline V and J ends were trimmed by 4 bases and 2 bases, with 11 bases remaining between them. This CDR3 is CASSFGGAQETQYF. The CDR3, as DNA: TGTGCCAGCAGTTTCGGAGGGGCTCAAGAGACCCAGTACTTC.

V gene TRBV4-1 combines with J gene TRBJ1-6, with 8 positions matching TRBD1. With 0 bases clipped from V and 10 bases from J, the junction kept 2 bases outside the gene matches. This CDR3 comprises 14 residues. Germline V lookup: CDR1 MGHRA, CDR2 YSYEKL. CDR3 region: CASSQEAGGSPLHF. The CDR3 DNA reads TGCGCCAGCAGCCAAGAAGCAGGGGGCTCACCCCTCCACTTT.

This sequence joins TRBV27 and TRBJ2-3; 10 bases map to TRBD1. The CDR3 spans 15 residues. CDR1 MNHEY and CDR2 SMNVEV come from the germline V gene (reference sequence). The ends lost 5 bases at V and 5 bases at J; junction bases unmatched: 7. The CDR3 here is CASSPRTGGGDTQYF. CDR3 coding DNA: TGTGCCAGCAGTCCCAGGACAGGGGGAGGAGATACGCAGTATTTT.

This sequence joins TRBV18 and TRBJ2-1; 11 bases line up with TRBD2. The CDR3 loop spans 16 amino acids. Losses at the gene ends were 3 bases for V and 5 bases for J; bases not matched to a gene: 6. Looked up from germline, CDR1 is KGHSH and CDR2 is LQKENI. The CDR3 coding sequence is TGTGCCAGCTCACCTCCGACTAGCGGGAAAGACAATGAGCAGTTCTTC. This translates into CASSPPTSGKDNEQFF.

The chain has TRBV18 and TRBJ2-2; D possibly corresponds to TRBD1 (6 bases). V lost 6 bases and J 0 bases, leaving 11 bases between the germline ends. This CDR3 has 15 amino acids. CDR1 KGHSH and CDR2 LQKENI come from the germline V gene. The DNA for the CDR3 is TGTGCCAGCTCCCGACAGGATGCGAACACCGGGGAGCTGTTTTTT. It encodes CASSRQDANTGELFF. The full variable domain, with the rest looked up from reference TRBV18 and TRBJ2-2, is NAGVMQNPRHLVRRRGQEARLRCSPMKGHSHVYWYRQLPEEGLKFMVYLQKENIIDESGMPKERFSAEFPKEGPSILRIQQVVRGDSAAYFCASSRQDANTGELFFGEGSRLTVL.

The chain carries TRBV11-2 and TRBJ2-6; 8 bases are a match to TRBD1. Unmatched junction bases numbered 5, after V lost 2 bases and J lost 2 bases. CDR1 is SGHAT, CDR2 FQNNGV, per germline. The CDR3 consists of 17 residues. The CDR3 DNA sequence: TGTGCCAGCAGCTTATGGGGACAGGAGGCTGGGGCCAACGTCCTGACTTTC. The encoded protein is CASSLWGQEAGANVLTF.

The chain uses TRBV28 and TRBJ1-1; tentative D call: TRBD1 (6 bases). From germline, CDR1 is MDHEN and CDR2 SYDVKM. The CDR3 contains 16 residues. V dropped 4 bases and J dropped 2 bases, with 17 bases sitting between them. CDR3 bases: TGTGCCAGCAGTTCCGGGACACTCCTCCCAAACACTGAAGCTTTCTTT. Its translation is CASSSGTLLPNTEAFF.

V and J are TRBV6-5 and TRBJ1-1, with D hard to call. Per germline, CDR1 MNHEY and CDR2 SVGAGI. CDR3 length: 13 amino acids. V lost 5 bases and J 1 base, leaving 8 bases between the germline ends. CDR3 amino acids: CASSKYRNTEAFF. CDR3 DNA sequence: TGTGCCAGCAGTAAGTACAGGAACACTGAAGCTTTCTTT.

This chain joins TRBV5-1 and TRBJ2-1, with D possibly matching TRBD2 (5 bases). V was pared by 3 bases and J by 3 bases, with 10 bases between. Germline CDR1 reads SGHRS; CDR2 reads YFSETQ. The CDR3 is 14 amino acids. The CDR3, as DNA: TGCGCCAGCAGCTCGCCGGGAATCTACAATGAGCAGTTCTTC. This encodes CASSSPGIYNEQFF. The full variable domain, rest sourced from reference TRBV5-1 and TRBJ2-1, is KAGVTQTPRYLIKTRGQQVTLSCSPISGHRSVSWYQQTPGQGLQFLFEYFSETQRNKGNFPGRFSGRQFSNSRSEMNVSTLELGDSALYLCASSSPGIYNEQFFGPGTRLTVL.

The chain carries TRBV2 and TRBJ2-6, with unresolved D. The V end was cut by 4 bases, the J end by 4 bases, with 11 bases between. Germline-derived CDR1 and CDR2 are SNHLY and FYNNEI. The CDR3 is made up of 15 amino acids. The CDR3: CASSGELGGANVLTF. In nucleotides, the CDR3 is TGTGCCAGCAGTGGAGAGCTTGGAGGGGCCAACGTCCTGACTTTC.

CDR3: CVLTGRRSYNEQFF. CDR3 coding DNA: TGTGTCCTTACCGGACGCCGCTCCTACAATGAGCAGTTCTTC. This sequence joins TRBV2 and TRBJ2-1; D unresolved. There are 14 residues in the CDR3. CDR1 is SNHLY, CDR2 FYNNEI, per germline.

The gene calls are TRBV6-5 and TRBJ2-7; D possibly corresponds to TRBD2 (6 bases). The CDR3 consists of 14 residues. Germline CDR1 MNHEY, CDR2 SVGAGI. V lost 2 bases, J lost 5 bases, and 13 bases lay in between. CDR3 sequence reads: CASSYPGEWNEQYF. DNA for the CDR3: TGTGCCAGCAGTTACCCGGGGGAATGGAACGAGCAGTACTTC.

V gene TRBV18 combines with J gene TRBJ1-2; TRBD1 matches 10 bases. This CDR3 contains 14 residues. Trimming cost V 3 bases and J 7 bases; bases outside gene matches: 5. The germline CDR1 and CDR2 sequences are KGHSH and LQKENI. The CDR3: CASSPADRGPGYTF. The CDR3 region has the DNA TGTGCCAGCTCACCCGCAGACAGGGGGCCTGGCTACACCTTC.

The V and J genes are TRBV4-2 and TRBJ2-3; 10 bases match TRBD2. With V trimmed by 0 bases and J by 4 bases, 7 bases remained unmatched. The CDR3 is 17 amino acids. The germline gives CDR1 LGHNA, CDR2 YNFKEQ. The CDR3 reads CASSQDPAGGRADTQYF. DNA for the CDR3: TGTGCCAGCAGCCAAGATCCAGCGGGGGGGCGGGCAGATACGCAGTATTTT.

The chain has TRBV12-3 or TRBV12-4 and TRBJ1-1; unclear D gene. This CDR3 contains 13 residues. Trimming removed 1 base from V and 2 bases from J, with 5 bases in between. Written as DNA, the CDR3 is TGTGCCAGCAGTTTAGGGGCTAACACTGAAGCTTTCTTT. This sequence encodes CASSLGANTEAFF.

This rearrangement joins TRBV5-1 to TRBJ2-3; 7 bases agree with TRBD1. V lost 4 bases, J lost 2 bases, and 4 bases stayed unmatched. In germline, CDR1 is SGHRS, CDR2 YFSETQ. This CDR3 spans 14 amino acids. CDR3 sequence reads: CASSAGTATDTQYF. The CDR3 DNA follows: TGCGCCAGCAGCGCCGGGACAGCCACAGATACGCAGTATTTT.

The V gene is TRBV3-1 (or the pseudogene TRBV3-2), the J gene TRBJ1-5; TRBD1 matches at 10 bases. This CDR3 spans 14 amino acids. Trimming took 4 bases from V and 7 from J; bases not matched to a gene: 4. Germline V gene sequence: CDR1 LGHDT, CDR2 YNNKEL (reference sequence). The CDR3 DNA follows: TGTGCCAGCAGCCGAGACAGGGGGCGCCAGCCCCAGCATTTT. Protein: CASSRDRGRQPQHF.

V usage is TRBV24-1 and J usage is TRBJ1-3; D gene uncertain. Germline V gives CDR1 KGHDR, CDR2 SFDVKD. The CDR3 covers 14 residues. The V end was cut by 3 bases, the J end by 0 bases, with 5 bases between. The CDR3 nucleotides read TGTGCCACCAGTGATGTAAGCTCTGGAAACACCATATATTTT. Translating gives CATSDVSSGNTIYF.